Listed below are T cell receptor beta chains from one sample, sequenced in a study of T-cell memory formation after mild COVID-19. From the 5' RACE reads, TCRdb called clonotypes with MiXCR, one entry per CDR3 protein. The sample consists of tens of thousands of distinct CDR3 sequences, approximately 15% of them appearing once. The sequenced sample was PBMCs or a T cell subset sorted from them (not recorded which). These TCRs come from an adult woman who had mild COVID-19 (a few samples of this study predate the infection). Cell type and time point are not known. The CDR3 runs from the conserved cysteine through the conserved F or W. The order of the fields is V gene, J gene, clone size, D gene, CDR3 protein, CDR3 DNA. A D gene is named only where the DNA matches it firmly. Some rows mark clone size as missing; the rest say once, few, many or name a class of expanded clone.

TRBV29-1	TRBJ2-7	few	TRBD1	CSVARGQYEQYF	TGCAGCGTTGCTAGGGGGCAATACGAGCAGTACTTC
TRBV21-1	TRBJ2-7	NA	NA	CASSRRDSNTSEQYF	TGTGCCAGCAGCAGAAGGGACAGCAACACCTCCGAGCAGTACTTC
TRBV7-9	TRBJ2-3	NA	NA	CASSLAQGTDTQYF	TGTGCCAGCAGCTTAGCGCAGGGCACAGATACGCAGTATTTT
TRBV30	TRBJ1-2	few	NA	CAWSTPPGILYGYTF	TGTGCCTGGAGTACCCCCCCCGGGATCCTTTATGGCTACACCTTC
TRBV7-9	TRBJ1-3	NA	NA	CASSHGDTIYF	TGTGCCAGCAGCCACGGGGACACCATATATTTT
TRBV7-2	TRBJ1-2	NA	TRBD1	CASSLAAPTGDYGYTF	TGTGCCAGCAGCTTAGCGGCCCCGACAGGGGACTATGGCTACACCTTC
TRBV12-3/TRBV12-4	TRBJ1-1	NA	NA	CASRLGGGRMNTEAFF	TGTGCCAGCAGACTAGGTGGGGGGCGAATGAACACTGAAGCTTTCTTT
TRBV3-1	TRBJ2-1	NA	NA	CASSLEARDSGYNEQFF	TGTGCCAGCAGCCTGGAAGCCCGGGACTCCGGATACAATGAGCAGTTCTTC
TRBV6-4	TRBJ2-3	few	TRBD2	CASSDGREYGDTQYF	TGTGCCAGCAGTGACGGGCGGGAGTATGGAGATACGCAGTATTTT
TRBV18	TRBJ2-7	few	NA	CASSPPLPYEQYF	TGTGCCAGCTCACCCCCATTACCCTACGAGCAGTACTTC
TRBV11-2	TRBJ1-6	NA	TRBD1	CASSFGQGDPYNSPLHF	TGTGCCAGCAGCTTCGGACAGGGTGACCCCTATAATTCACCCCTCCACTTT
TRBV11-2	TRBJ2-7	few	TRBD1	CASSTTGNRYEQYF	TGTGCCAGCAGCACGACAGGGAATCGGTACGAGCAGTACTTC
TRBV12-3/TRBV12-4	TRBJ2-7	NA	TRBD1	CASRDRSSYEQYF	TGTGCCAGCAGGGACAGGAGCTCCTACGAGCAGTACTTC
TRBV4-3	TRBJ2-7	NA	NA	CASSQVWMCCEQYF	TGCGCCAGCAGCCAAGTTTGGATGTGCTGCGAGCAGTACTTC
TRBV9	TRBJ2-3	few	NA	CASSATDSGDTQYF	TGTGCCAGCAGCGCCACGGACAGCGGAGATACGCAGTATTTT
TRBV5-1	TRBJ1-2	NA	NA	CASSLDTGHYGYTF	TGCGCCAGCAGCCTTGACACAGGTCACTATGGCTACACCTTC
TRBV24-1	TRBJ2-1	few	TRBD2	CATSGGLAGGAYNEQFF	TGTGCCACCAGTGGGGGACTAGCGGGAGGCGCCTACAATGAGCAGTTCTTC
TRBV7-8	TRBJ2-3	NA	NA	CASSLQQTDTQYF	TGTGCCAGCAGCCTACAGCAAACAGATACGCAGTATTTT
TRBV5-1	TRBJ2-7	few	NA	CASSPTQREQYF	TGCGCCAGCAGCCCGACACAACGCGAGCAGTACTTC
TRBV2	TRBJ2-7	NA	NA	CASTEGTGSSYEQYF	TGTGCCAGCACCGAAGGCACAGGAAGCTCCTACGAGCAGTACTTC
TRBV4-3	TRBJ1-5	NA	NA	CASSQDGRSNQPQHF	TGCGCCAGCAGCCAAGACGGACGGAGCAATCAGCCCCAGCATTTT
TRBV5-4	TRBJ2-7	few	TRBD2	CASSLLGLAFTYEQYF	TGTGCCAGCAGCTTACTGGGACTAGCGTTTACCTACGAGCAGTACTTC
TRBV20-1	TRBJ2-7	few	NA	CSARVDNYEQYF	TGCAGTGCTAGGGTCGATAACTACGAGCAGTACTTC
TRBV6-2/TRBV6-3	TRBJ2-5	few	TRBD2	CASMSPWTSGSLETQYF	TGTGCCAGCATGAGTCCATGGACTAGCGGGAGTTTAGAGACCCAGTACTTC
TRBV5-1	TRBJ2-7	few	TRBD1	CASSKTGSDYEQYF	TGCGCCAGCAGCAAGACAGGGTCGGACTACGAGCAGTACTTC
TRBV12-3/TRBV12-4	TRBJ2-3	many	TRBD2	CASRPRLAGSADTQYF	TGTGCCAGCAGGCCACGACTAGCTGGGTCGGCAGATACGCAGTATTTT
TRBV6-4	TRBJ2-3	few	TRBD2	CASSDSSGNTDTQYF	TGTGCCAGCAGTGACTCGAGCGGGAACACAGATACGCAGTATTTT
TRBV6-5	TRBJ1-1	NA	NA	CASSYLATNTEAFF	TGTGCCAGCAGTTACCTCGCCACGAACACTGAAGCTTTCTTT
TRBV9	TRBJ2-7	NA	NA	CASSPGGPVEQYF	TGTGCCAGCAGCCCCGGGGGCCCCGTCGAGCAGTACTTC
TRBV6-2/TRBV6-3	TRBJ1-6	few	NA	CASSWGAGVSPLHF	TGTGCCAGCAGCTGGGGGGCCGGGGTTTCACCCCTCCACTTT
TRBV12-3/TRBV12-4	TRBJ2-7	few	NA	CASSQADYYEQYF	TGTGCCAGCAGTCAAGCAGACTACTACGAGCAGTACTTC
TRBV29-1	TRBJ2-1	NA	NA	CSVERDLGKFF	TGCAGCGTTGAAAGGGACCTTGGAAAGTTCTTC
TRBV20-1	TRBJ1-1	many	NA	CSARSYRVNTEAFF	TGCAGTGCTAGATCTTACAGGGTGAACACTGAAGCTTTCTTT
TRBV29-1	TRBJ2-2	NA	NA	CSVPGQGPGELFF	TGCAGCGTCCCAGGCCAGGGGCCAGGGGAGCTGTTTTTT
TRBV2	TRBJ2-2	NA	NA	CARGVADLNTGELFF	TGTGCCAGGGGGGTAGCGGACTTGAACACCGGGGAGCTGTTTTTT
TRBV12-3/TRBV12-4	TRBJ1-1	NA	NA	CASSYGGANTEAFF	TGTGCCAGCAGTTACGGTGGGGCAAACACTGAAGCTTTCTTT
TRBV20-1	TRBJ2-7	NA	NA	CSATRTGYEQYF	TGCAGTGCTACCCGGACGGGCTACGAGCAGTACTTC
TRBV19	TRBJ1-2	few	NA	CASSITLSEIGRFNYGYTF	TGTGCCAGTAGTATAACGCTTTCTGAAATCGGCAGGTTTAACTATGGCTACACCTTC
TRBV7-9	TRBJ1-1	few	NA	CASRDGRAEAFF	TGTGCCAGCAGGGACGGAAGGGCTGAAGCTTTCTTT
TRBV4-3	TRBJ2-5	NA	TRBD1	CASSRRQGGETQYF	TGCGCCAGCAGCCGGCGACAGGGGGGAGAGACCCAGTACTTC
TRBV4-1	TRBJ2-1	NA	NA	CASSRGQNNEQFF	TGCGCCAGCAGCCGTGGACAGAACAATGAGCAGTTCTTC
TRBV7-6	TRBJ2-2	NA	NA	CASSLFPREGTGELFF	TGTGCCAGCAGCTTATTCCCCCGCGAGGGCACCGGGGAGCTGTTTTTT
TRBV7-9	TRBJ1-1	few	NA	CASSLPEGVFF	TGTGCCAGCAGCCTGCCTGAAGGAGTTTTCTTT
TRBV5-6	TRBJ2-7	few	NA	CASSSTRQARYEQYF	TGTGCCAGCAGCTCCACAAGACAGGCTCGCTACGAGCAGTACTTC
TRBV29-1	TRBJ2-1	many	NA	CSVVPAVSYNEQFF	TGCAGCGTTGTTCCAGCGGTCTCCTACAATGAGCAGTTCTTC
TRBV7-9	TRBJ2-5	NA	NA	CASSLALWGYETQYF	TGTGCCAGCAGCTTAGCGCTTTGGGGTTATGAAACCCAGTACTTC
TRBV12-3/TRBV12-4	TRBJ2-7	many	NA	CASSNQDWGYEQYF	TGTGCCAGCAGTAACCAAGACTGGGGATACGAGCAGTACTTC
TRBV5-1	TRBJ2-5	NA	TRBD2	CASSGLVEEETQYF	TGCGCCAGCAGCGGACTAGTCGAGGAGGAGACCCAGTACTTC
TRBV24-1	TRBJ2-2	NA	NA	CATSDQGFGELFF	TGTGCCACCAGTGATCAGGGGTTCGGGGAGCTGTTTTTT
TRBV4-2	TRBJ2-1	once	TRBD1	CASSTGGGEGQFF	TGTGCCAGCAGCACAGGGGGTGGTGAAGGGCAGTTCTTC
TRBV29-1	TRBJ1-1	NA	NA	CSVPRVMNTEAFF	TGCAGCGTTCCCAGGGTGATGAACACTGAAGCTTTCTTT
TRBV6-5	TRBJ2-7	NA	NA	CASSSTLHEQYF	TGTGCCAGCAGTTCTACCCTCCACGAGCAGTACTTC
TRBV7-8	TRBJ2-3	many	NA	CASSLPRDHTDTQYF	TGTGCCAGCAGCTTACCCCGGGACCATACAGATACGCAGTATTTT
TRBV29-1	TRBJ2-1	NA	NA	CSVRGGLPRDEQFF	TGCAGCGTCAGGGGTGGACTACCCAGGGATGAGCAGTTCTTC